Presented here are 2 T cell receptor beta chains from one specimen sequenced in a study of blood T cell repertoires in COVID-19. Here immunoSEQ multiplex PCR was the method, and the copy in TCRdb shows in-frame clones only, minus some. The sample has approximately 33,000 clones, 70% to 90% seen once; the top ten hold roughly 7.7%. The sample consisted of peripheral blood. The receptors come from a man in his sixties with COVID-19, enrolled during active disease.

V is TRBV5-1 and J is TRBJ2-7, with 8 positions matching TRBD2. The CDR3 sequence is 15 residues long. Germline CDR1 SGHRS, CDR2 YFSETQ. V lost 5 bases and J lost 2; bases outside the gene matches: 9. DNA of the CDR3: TGCGCCAGCAGTCCCACTAGCGGTGCGGCCTACGAGCAGTACTTC. Amino acids: CASSPTSGAAYEQYF.

The chain recombines TRBV4-1 with TRBJ2-2; TRBD2 matches 10 bases. Trimming cost V 3 bases and J 3 bases; bases outside gene matches: 1. Germline-derived CDR1 and CDR2 are MGHRA and YSYEKL. This CDR3 region has 15 residues. CDR3 DNA sequence: TGCGCCAGCAGCCAGGGACTAGCGTACACCGGGGAGCTGTTTTTT. Its translation: CASSQGLAYTGELFF.